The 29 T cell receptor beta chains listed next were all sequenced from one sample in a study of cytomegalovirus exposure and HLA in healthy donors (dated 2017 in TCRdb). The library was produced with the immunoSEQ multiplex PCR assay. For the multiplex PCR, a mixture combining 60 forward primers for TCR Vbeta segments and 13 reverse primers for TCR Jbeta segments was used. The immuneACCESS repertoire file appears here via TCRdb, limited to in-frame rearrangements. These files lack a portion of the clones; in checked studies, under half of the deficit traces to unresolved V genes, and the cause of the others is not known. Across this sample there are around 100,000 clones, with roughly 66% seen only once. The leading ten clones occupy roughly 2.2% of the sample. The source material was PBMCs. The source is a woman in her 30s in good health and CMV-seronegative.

The CDR3 loop reads CATEGQGANYGYTF. The CDR3 DNA sequence: TGTGCCACCGAGGGGCAGGGGGCTAACTATGGCTACACCTTC. The rearrangement joins TRBV10-3 to TRBJ1-2; TRBD1 aligns across 7 bases. This CDR3 spans 14 amino acids. The junction had 8 bases not matched to a gene; V was cut back by 10 bases and J by 0 bases. Per the germline V gene, CDR1 is ENHRY and CDR2 is SYGVKD.

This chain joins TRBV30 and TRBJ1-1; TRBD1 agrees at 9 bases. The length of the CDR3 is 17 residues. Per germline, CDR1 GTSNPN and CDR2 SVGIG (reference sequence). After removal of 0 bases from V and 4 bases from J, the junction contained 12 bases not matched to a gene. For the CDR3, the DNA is TGTGCCTGGAGTGTAAGTCTTAGCGACAGGGGGACCACTGAAGCTTTCTTT. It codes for CAWSVSLSDRGTTEAFF. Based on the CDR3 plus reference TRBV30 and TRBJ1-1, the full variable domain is SQTIHQWPATLVQPVGSPLSLECTVEGTSNPNLYWYRQAAGRGLQLLFYSVGIGQISSEVPQNLSASRPQDRQFILSSKKLLLSDSGFYLCAWSVSLSDRGTTEAFFGQGTRLTVV.

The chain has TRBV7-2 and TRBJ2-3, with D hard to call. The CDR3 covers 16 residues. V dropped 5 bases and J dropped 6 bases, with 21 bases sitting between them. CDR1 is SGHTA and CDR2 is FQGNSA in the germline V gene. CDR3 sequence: CASSPADRGKRDTQYF. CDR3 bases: TGTGCCAGCAGCCCCGCCGACCGCGGCAAAAGGGATACGCAGTATTTT.

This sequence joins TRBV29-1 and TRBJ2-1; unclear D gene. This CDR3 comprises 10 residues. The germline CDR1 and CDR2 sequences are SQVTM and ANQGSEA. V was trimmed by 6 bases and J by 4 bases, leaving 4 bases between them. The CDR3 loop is CSVQYNEQFF. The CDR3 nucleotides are TGCAGCGTCCAATACAATGAGCAGTTCTTC.

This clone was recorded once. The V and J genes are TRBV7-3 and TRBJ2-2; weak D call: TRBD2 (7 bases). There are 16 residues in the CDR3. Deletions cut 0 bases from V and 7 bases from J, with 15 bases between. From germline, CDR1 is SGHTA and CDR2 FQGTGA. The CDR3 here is CASSLTGGPTGGELFF. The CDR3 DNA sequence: TGTGCCAGCAGCTTAACGGGGGGGCCTACGGGCGGGGAGCTGTTTTTT. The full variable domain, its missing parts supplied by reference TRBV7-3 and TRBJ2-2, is GAGVSQTPSNKVTEKGKYVELRCDPISGHTALYWYRQSLGQGPEFLIYFQGTGAADDSGLPNDRFFAVRPEGSVSTLKIQRTERGDSAVYLCASSLTGGPTGGELFFGEGSRLTVL.

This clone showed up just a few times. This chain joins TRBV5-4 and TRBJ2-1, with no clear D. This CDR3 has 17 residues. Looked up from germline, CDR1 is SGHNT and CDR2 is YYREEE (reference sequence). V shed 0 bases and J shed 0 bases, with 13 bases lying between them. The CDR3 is CASSLGVPLSSYNEQFF. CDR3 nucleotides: TGTGCCAGCAGCTTGGGAGTACCATTAAGCTCCTACAATGAGCAGTTCTTC.

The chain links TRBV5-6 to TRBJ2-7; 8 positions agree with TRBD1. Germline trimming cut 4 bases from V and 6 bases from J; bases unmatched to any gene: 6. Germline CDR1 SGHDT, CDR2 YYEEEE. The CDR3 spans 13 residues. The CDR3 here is CASSTDRVGEQYF. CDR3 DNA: TGTGCCAGCAGCACGGACAGGGTTGGCGAGCAGTACTTC.

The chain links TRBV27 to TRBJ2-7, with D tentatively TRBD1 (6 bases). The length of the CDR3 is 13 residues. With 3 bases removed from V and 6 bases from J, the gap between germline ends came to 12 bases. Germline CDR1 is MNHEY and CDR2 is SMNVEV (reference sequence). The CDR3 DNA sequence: TGTGCCAGCAGTTTGCCAGGGGATCCCGAGCAGTACTTC. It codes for CASSLPGDPEQYF.

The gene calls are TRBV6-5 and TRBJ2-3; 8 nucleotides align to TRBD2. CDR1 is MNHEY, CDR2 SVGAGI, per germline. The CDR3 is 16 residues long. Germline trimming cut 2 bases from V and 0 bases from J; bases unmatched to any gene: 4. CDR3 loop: CASSYIAGSSTDTQYF. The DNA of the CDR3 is TGTGCCAGCAGTTACATAGCGGGGAGTAGCACAGATACGCAGTATTTT.

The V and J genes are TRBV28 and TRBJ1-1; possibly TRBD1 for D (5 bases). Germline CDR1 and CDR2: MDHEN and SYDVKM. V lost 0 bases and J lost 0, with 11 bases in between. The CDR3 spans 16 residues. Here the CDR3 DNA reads TGTGCCAGCAGTTTATGGGCAGGGAATTTGAACACTGAAGCTTTCTTT. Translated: CASSLWAGNLNTEAFF.

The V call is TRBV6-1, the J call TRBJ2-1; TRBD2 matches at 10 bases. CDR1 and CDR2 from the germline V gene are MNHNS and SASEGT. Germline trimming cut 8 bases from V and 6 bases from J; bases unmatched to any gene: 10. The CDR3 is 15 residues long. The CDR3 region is CASPGLAGDSNEQFF. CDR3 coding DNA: TGTGCCAGCCCCGGGCTAGCGGGAGATAGCAATGAGCAGTTCTTC.

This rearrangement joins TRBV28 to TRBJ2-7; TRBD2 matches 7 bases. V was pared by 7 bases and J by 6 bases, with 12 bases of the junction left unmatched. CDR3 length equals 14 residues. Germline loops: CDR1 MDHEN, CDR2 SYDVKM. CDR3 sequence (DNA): TGTGCCAGCACCTTGCGGCGGGAGTCCGGCGAGCAGTACTTC. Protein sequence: CASTLRRESGEQYF.

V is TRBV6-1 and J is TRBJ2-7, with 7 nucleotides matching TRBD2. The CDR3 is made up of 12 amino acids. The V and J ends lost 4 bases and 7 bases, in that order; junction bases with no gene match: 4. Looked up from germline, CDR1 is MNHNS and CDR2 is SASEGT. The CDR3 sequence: CASSVQGGEQYF. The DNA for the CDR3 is TGTGCCAGCAGTGTTCAGGGAGGGGAGCAGTACTTC.

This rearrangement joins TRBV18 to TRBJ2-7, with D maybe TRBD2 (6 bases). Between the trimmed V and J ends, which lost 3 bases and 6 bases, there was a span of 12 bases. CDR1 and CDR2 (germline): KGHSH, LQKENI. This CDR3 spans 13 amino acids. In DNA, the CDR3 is TGTGCCAGCTCACCGTCGTGGGGGGTCGAGCAGTACTTC. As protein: CASSPSWGVEQYF.

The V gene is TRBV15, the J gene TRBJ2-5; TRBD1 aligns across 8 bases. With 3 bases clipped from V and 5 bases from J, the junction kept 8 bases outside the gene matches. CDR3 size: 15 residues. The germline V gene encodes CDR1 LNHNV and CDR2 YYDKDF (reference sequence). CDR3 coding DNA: TGTGCCACCAGCAGGACAGGGGTGTCGGGTGAGACCCAGTACTTC. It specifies CATSRTGVSGETQYF.

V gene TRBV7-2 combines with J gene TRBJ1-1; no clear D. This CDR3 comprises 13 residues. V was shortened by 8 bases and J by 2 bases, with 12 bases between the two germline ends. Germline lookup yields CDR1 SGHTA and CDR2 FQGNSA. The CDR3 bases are TGTGCCAGCCAGAATACGTTTAACACTGAAGCTTTCTTT. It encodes CASQNTFNTEAFF. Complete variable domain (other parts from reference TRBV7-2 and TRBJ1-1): GAGVSQSPSNKVTEKGKDVELRCDPISGHTALYWYRQSLGQGLEFLIYFQGNSAPDKSGLPSDRFSAERTGGSVSTLTIQRTQQEDSAVYLCASQNTFNTEAFFGQGTRLTVV.

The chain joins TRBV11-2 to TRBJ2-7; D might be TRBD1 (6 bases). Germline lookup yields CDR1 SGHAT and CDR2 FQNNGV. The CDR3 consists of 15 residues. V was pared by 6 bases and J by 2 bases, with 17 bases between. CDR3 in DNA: TGTGCCAGCAGGCCGACAGGTCGAATCCCCTACGAGCAGTACTTC. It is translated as CASRPTGRIPYEQYF.

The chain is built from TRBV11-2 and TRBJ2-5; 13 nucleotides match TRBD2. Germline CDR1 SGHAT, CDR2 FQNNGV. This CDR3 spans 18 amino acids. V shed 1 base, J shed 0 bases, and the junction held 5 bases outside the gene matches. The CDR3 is CASSLGTSGRGYQETQYF. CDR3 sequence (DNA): TGTGCCAGCAGCTTAGGGACTAGCGGGAGAGGGTACCAAGAGACCCAGTACTTC.

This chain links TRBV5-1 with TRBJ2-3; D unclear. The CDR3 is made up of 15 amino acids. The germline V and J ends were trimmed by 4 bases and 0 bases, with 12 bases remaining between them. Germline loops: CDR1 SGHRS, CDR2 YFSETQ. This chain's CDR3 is CASSPGSGSTDTQYF. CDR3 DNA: TGCGCCAGCAGCCCCGGCTCGGGTAGCACAGATACGCAGTATTTT.

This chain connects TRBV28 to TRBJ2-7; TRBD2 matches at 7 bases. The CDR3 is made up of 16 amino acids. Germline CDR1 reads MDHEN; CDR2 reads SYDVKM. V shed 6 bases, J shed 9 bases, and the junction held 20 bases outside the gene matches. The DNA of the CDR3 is TGTGCCAGCAGGCCAGCCGGGACTATTAACCTTTTTGGGCAGTACTTC. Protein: CASRPAGTINLFGQYF.

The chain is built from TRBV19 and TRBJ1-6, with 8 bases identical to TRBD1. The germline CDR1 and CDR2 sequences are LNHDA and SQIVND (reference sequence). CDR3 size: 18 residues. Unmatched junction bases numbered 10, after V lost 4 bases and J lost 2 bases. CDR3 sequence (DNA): TGTGCCAGTAGTAGCCACTCCAGGGGGCACACCTATAATTCACCCCTCCACTTT. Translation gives CASSSHSRGHTYNSPLHF.

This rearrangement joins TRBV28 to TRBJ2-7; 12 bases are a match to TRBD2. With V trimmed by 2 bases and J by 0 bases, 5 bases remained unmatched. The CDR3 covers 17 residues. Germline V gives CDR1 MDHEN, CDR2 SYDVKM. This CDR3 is CASSLQELAGGSYEQYF. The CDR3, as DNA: TGTGCCAGCAGTTTACAAGAACTAGCGGGAGGCTCCTACGAGCAGTACTTC. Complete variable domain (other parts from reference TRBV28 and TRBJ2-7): DVKVTQSSRYLVKRTGEKVFLECVQDMDHENMFWYRQDPGLGLRLIYFSYDVKMKEKGDIPEGYSVSREKKERFSLILESASTNQTSMYLCASSLQELAGGSYEQYFGPGTRLTVT.

The CDR3, as DNA: TGTGCCAGCAGCCCTATCGGACTTGAGCAGTACTTC. Translated: CASSPIGLEQYF. The V call is TRBV7-8, the J call TRBJ2-7; perhaps TRBD2 as D (5 bases). Trimming shortened V by 5 bases and J by 7 bases, and 12 bases separated the two germline ends. The CDR3 extends over 12 amino acids. Germline CDR1 is SGHVS and CDR2 is FQNEAQ.

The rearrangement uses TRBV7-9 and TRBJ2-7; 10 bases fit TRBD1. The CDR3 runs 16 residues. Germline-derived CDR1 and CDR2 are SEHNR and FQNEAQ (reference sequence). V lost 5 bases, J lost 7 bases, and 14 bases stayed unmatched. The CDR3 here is CASSLSSGQGLWEQYF. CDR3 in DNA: TGTGCCAGCAGCCTCTCGTCGGGACAGGGGCTTTGGGAGCAGTACTTC.

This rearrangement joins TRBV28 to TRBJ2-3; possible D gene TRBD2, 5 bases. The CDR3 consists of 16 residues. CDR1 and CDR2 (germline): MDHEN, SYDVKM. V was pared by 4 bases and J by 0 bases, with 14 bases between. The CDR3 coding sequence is TGTGCCAGCAGTTATGGGCTAGCAGCTAGCACAGATACGCAGTATTTT. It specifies CASSYGLAASTDTQYF.

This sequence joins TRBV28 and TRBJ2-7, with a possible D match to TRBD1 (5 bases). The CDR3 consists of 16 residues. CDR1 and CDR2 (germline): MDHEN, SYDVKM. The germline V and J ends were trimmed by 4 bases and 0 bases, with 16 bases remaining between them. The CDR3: CASSWNHRSRSYEQYF. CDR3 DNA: TGTGCCAGCAGTTGGAACCACAGGAGCCGCTCCTACGAGCAGTACTTC.

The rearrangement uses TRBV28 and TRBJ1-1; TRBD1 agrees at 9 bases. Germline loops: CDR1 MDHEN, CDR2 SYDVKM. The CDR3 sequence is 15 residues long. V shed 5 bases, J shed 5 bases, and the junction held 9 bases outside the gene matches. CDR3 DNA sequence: TGTGCCAGCAGTCCCCCCGGGACAGGGAAAACTGAAGCTTTCTTT. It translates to CASSPPGTGKTEAFF.

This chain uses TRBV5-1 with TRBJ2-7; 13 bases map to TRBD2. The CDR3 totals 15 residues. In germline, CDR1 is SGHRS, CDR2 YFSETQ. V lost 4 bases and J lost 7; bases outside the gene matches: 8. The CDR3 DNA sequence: TGCGCCAGCAGCCTACTAGCGGGAGGGCCACAGGAGCAGTACTTC. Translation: CASSLLAGGPQEQYF.

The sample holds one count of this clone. The CDR3 coding sequence is TGCGCCAGCAGCTCGACTAGCGGGAGCCTCACAGATACGCAGTATTTT. It translates to CASSSTSGSLTDTQYF. The chain combines TRBV5-1 with TRBJ2-3; TRBD2 matches at 12 bases. The germline V gene has CDR1 SGHRS and CDR2 YFSETQ. The CDR3 runs 16 residues. V gave up 3 bases and J gave up 2 bases; unmatched junction bases: 4.